Presented here are 7 T cell receptor beta chains from one specimen sequenced in a study of OX40 agonist ivuxolimab in advanced cancers. Assay used: immunoSEQ multiplex PCR; TCRdb lists only in-frame clones, some missing. Among roughly 64,000 clones listed, 84% were seen once. This specimen consisted of CD4+ or CD8+ T cells sorted from blood, obtained in a trial of the OX40 agonist ivuxolimab. These receptors came from an adult with an advanced solid tumor such as melanoma, head and neck, liver or kidney cancer.

The rearrangement joins TRBV6-5 to TRBJ1-3, with 7 bases fitting TRBD1. V lost 4 bases and J lost 7; bases outside the gene matches: 7. Germline CDR1 is MNHEY and CDR2 is SVGAGI. The CDR3 totals 14 residues. DNA of the CDR3: TGTGCCAGCAGTTTCAAACAGGGGAGCAACACCATATATTTT. Protein sequence: CASSFKQGSNTIYF.

The J gene is TRBJ2-1, the V gene TRBV25-1; 9 bases align to TRBD2. The CDR3 sequence is 16 residues long. The junction had 10 bases not matched to a gene; V was cut back by 6 bases and J by 4 bases. Germline loops: CDR1 MGHDK, CDR2 SYGVNS. The CDR3 sequence is CASRRLAEGAYNEQFF. In DNA form, the CDR3 reads TGTGCCAGCAGAAGACTAGCGGAGGGAGCATACAATGAGCAGTTCTTC. The full variable domain, with the rest looked up from reference TRBV25-1 and TRBJ2-1, is EADIYQTPRYLVIGTGKKITLECSQTMGHDKMYWYQQDPGMELHLIHYSYGVNSTEKGDLSSESTVSRIRTEHFPLTLESARPSHTSQYLCASRRLAEGAYNEQFFGPGTRLTVL.

This clone has a handful of counts. The chain couples TRBV2 to TRBJ2-2; no clear D. V was shortened by 6 bases and J by 5 bases, with 7 bases between the two germline ends. CDR1 SNHLY and CDR2 FYNNEI come from the germline V gene. The CDR3 totals 12 residues. The CDR3 reads CASRGETGELFF. The CDR3 nucleotides read TGTGCCAGCAGGGGTGAGACCGGGGAGCTGTTTTTT.

The chain recombines TRBV29-1 with TRBJ2-5, with 7 bases matching TRBD2. The CDR3 has 15 amino acids. V shed 1 base and J 5 bases; nucleotides not matched to a gene: 10. In germline, CDR1 is SQVTM, CDR2 ANQGSEA. The CDR3 reads CSVEGQAGLGETQYF. The CDR3 coding sequence is TGCAGCGTTGAAGGTCAAGCGGGGCTAGGGGAGACCCAGTACTTC.

V and J are TRBV28 and TRBJ2-7; 8 bases align to TRBD1. CDR3 length: 14 residues. Germline V lookup: CDR1 MDHEN, CDR2 SYDVKM. V shed 7 bases, J shed 0 bases, and the junction held 5 bases outside the gene matches. CDR3: CASNKQGVSYEQYF. In DNA, the CDR3 is TGTGCCAGCAACAAACAGGGGGTCTCCTACGAGCAGTACTTC.

The chain joins TRBV10-3 to TRBJ1-1, with D possibly matching TRBD1 (6 bases). Germline CDR1 ENHRY, CDR2 SYGVKD. The V end was cut by 4 bases, the J end by 4 bases, with 16 bases between. The CDR3 length is 15 residues. The CDR3 bases are TGTGCCATCAGTGGCGGGGGGCGCGTGGGCACTGAAGCTTTCTTT. Protein sequence: CAISGGGRVGTEAFF.

This chain connects TRBV5-6 to TRBJ2-1; 9 nucleotides line up with TRBD2. The length of the CDR3 is 15 residues. V dropped 0 bases and J dropped 6; count of bases not matched to a gene: 4. CDR1 SGHDT and CDR2 YYEEEE come from the germline V gene. The CDR3 nucleotides read TGTGCCAGCAGCTTGGTAGTTAGCGGGGGCAATGAGCAGTTCTTC. It codes for CASSLVVSGGNEQFF.